This TCR beta chain stems from a study of blood T cell repertoires in COVID-19. Study-wide context: T cells, B-cell-depleted T cells, or PBMCs supplied cDNA or gDNA.

The ends were cut back, 0 bases at V and 8 bases at J, with 17 bases in the middle. Per germline, CDR1 SGHDT and CDR2 YYEEEE. The CDR3 covers 15 residues. Profiling relied on immunoSEQ multiplex PCR, and the TCRdb table lists in-frame clones only, not all of them. The repertoire consists of about 26,000 clones, with 90% to 95% occurring once and the leading ten covering just over 2%. Sequencing used peripheral blood. The chain joins TRBV5-6 to TRBJ1-1; unclear D gene. This TCR came from a human donor in a cohort sampled during active COVID-19. In nucleotides, the CDR3 is TGTGCCAGCAGCTTGGGTAGAGGGTGGGTATTGGAAGCTTTCTTT. As protein: CASSLGRGWVLEAFF.